This T cell receptor (beta chain) was observed in a study of cytomegalovirus exposure and HLA in healthy donors. Overall study: Among the approximately 410 genotyped donors, just over 80% were placed in the Caucasian-associated ancestry cluster.

With 4 bases removed from V and 4 bases from J, the gap between germline ends came to 11 bases. There are 13 residues in the CDR3. Germline V lookup: CDR1 MNHNY, CDR2 SVGAGI (reference sequence). 13 Jbeta primers and 60 Vbeta primers were used for the PCR. Here immunoSEQ multiplex PCR was the method, and the copy in TCRdb shows in-frame clones only, minus some. Of some 150,000 clones listed, under 70% are singletons. Findings and caveats of the study: In presence/absence analyses, roughly uniform sequencing depth across donors was assumed. Later, an analysis found that common viral pathogens appeared to be linked with several of the most significant clusters.

Points on this clone: The antigen remains unidentified.

The clonotype originates from a woman between 25 and 40 years old in good health and CMV-seropositive. V gene TRBV6-6 combines with J gene TRBJ2-7; D unresolved. Material for sequencing was PBMCs. CDR3 coding DNA: TGTGCCAGCAGTTTCCCACCTAATTACGAGCAGTACTTC. Translation gives CASSFPPNYEQYF.